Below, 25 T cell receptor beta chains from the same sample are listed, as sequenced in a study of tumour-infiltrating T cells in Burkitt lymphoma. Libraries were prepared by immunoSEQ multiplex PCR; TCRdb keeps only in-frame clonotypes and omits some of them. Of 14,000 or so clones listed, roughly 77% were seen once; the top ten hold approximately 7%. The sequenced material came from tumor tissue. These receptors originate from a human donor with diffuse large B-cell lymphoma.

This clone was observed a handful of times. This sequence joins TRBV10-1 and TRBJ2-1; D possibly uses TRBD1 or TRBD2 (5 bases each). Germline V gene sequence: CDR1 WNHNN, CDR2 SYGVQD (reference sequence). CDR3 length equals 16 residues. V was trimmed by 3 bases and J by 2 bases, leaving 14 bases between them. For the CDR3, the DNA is TGCGCCAGCAGTGAAGGGGTAGCGTCCGCCTACAATGAGCAGTTCTTC. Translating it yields CASSEGVASAYNEQFF.

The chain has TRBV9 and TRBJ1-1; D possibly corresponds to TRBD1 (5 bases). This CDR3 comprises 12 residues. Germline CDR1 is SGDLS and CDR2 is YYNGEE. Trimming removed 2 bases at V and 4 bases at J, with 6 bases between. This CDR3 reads CASSVGGTEAFF. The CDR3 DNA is TGTGCCAGCAGCGTGGGGGGCACTGAAGCTTTCTTT.

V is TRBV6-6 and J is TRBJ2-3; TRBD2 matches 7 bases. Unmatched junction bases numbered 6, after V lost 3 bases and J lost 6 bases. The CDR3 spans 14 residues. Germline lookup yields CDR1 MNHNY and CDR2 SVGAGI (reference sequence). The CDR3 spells CASSYAGVGDTQYF. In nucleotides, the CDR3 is TGTGCCAGCAGTTATGCGGGAGTGGGTGATACGCAGTATTTT.

The CDR3 nucleotides are TGTGCCAGTAGGATACTAGCGGGAGCAGGCGAGACCCAGTACTTC. Encoded protein: CASRILAGAGETQYF. The J gene is TRBJ2-5, the V gene TRBV19, with 11 bases aligning to TRBD2. Germline CDR1 reads LNHDA; CDR2 reads SQIVND (reference sequence). The J segment lost 5 bases and the V segment lost 6 bases, leaving 8 bases of the junction unmatched. This CDR3 has 15 amino acids. Full variable domain (rest looked up from reference TRBV19 and TRBJ2-5): DGGITQSPKYLFRKEGQNVTLSCEQNLNHDAMYWYRQDPGQGLRLIYYSQIVNDFQKGDIAEGYSVSREKKESFPLTVTSAQKNPTAFYLCASRILAGAGETQYFGPGTRLLVL.

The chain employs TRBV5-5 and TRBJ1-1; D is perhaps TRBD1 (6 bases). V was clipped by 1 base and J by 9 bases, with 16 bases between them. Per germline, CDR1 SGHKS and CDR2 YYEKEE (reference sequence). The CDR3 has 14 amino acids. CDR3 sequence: CASSLWVEDSQAFF. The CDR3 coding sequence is TGTGCCAGCAGCTTGTGGGTGGAGGACAGCCAAGCTTTCTTT.

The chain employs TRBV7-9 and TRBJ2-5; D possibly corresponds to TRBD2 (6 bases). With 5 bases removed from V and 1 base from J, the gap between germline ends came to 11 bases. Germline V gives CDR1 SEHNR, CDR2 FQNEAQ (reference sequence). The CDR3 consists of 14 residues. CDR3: CASSSSGIQETQYF. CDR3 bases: TGTGCCAGCAGCAGTAGCGGAATCCAAGAGACCCAGTACTTC.

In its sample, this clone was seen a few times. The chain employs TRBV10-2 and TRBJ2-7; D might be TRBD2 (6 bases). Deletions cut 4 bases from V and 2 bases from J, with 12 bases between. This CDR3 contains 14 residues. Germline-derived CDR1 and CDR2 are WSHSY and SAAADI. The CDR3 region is CASSVEGDPYEQYF. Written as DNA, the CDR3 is TGCGCCAGCAGTGTGGAGGGAGACCCCTACGAGCAGTACTTC.

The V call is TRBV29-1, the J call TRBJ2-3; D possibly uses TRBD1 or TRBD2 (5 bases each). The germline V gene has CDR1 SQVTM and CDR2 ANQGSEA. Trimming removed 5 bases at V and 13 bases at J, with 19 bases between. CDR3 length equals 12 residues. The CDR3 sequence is CSVPRGLSFEYF. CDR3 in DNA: TGCAGCGTTCCGAGGGGTCTGTCCTTCGAGTATTTT.

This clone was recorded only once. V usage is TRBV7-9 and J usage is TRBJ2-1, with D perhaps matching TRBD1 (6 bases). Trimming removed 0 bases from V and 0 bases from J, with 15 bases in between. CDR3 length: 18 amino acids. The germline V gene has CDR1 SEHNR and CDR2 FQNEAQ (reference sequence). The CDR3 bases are TGTGCCAGCAGCTTAGCGCAGGGGCGGGCGAGCTCCTACAATGAGCAGTTCTTC. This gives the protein CASSLAQGRASSYNEQFF.

The CDR3 is CASSLGAGVTNEQFF. The CDR3 coding sequence is TGTGCCAGCAGCTTAGGAGCGGGAGTAACTAATGAGCAGTTCTTC. The rearrangement joins TRBV7-6 to TRBJ2-1; TRBD2 agrees at 8 bases. CDR1 SGHVS and CDR2 FNYEAQ come from the germline V gene. The CDR3 loop spans 15 amino acids. V lost 1 base, J lost 7 bases, and 6 bases stayed unmatched.

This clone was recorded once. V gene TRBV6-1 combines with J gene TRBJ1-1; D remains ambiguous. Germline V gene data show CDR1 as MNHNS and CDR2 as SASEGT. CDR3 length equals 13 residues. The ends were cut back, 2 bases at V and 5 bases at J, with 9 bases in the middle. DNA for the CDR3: TGTGCCAGCAGTGAAAAGGGAAGAACTGAAGCTTTCTTT. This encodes CASSEKGRTEAFF.

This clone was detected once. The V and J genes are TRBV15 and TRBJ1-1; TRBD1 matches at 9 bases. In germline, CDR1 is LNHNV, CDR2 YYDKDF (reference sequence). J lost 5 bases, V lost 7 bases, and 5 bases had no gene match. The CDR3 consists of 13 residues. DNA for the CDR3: TGTGCCACCAAAACAGGGGGCGCGACTGAAGCTTTCTTT. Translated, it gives CATKTGGATEAFF.

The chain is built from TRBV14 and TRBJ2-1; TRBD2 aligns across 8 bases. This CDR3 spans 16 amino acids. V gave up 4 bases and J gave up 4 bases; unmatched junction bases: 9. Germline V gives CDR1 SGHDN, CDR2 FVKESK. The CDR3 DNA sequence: TGTGCCAGCAGCCTCTCTCGGAGCGGGAGTTACAATGAGCAGTTCTTC. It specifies CASSLSRSGSYNEQFF.

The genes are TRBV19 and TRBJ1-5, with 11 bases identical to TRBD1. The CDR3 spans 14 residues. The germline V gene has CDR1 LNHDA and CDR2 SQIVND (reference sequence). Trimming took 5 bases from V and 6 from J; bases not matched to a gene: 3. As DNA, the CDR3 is TGTGCCAGTAGTGGGACAGGGGGTATTCAGCCCCAGCATTTT. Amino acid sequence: CASSGTGGIQPQHF.

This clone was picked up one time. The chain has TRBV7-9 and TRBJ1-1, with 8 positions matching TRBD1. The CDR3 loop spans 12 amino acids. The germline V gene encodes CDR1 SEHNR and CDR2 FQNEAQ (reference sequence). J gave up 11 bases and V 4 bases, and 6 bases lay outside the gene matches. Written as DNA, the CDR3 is TGTGCCAGCAGCTACGGACAGGGCGACGCTTTCTTT. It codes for CASSYGQGDAFF.

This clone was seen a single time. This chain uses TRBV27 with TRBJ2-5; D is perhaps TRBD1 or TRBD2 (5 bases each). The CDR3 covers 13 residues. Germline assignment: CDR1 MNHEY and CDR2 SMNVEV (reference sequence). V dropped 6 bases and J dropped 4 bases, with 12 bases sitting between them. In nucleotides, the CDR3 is TGTGCCAGCAGCCCCGTGAGGGGAGAGACCCAGTACTTC. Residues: CASSPVRGETQYF.

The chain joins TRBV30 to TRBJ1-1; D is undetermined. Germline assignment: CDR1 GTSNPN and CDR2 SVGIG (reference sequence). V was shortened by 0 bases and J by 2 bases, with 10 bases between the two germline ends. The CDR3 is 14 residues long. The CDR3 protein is CAWSVLNSNTEAFF. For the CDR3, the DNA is TGTGCCTGGAGTGTACTTAACTCTAACACTGAAGCTTTCTTT.

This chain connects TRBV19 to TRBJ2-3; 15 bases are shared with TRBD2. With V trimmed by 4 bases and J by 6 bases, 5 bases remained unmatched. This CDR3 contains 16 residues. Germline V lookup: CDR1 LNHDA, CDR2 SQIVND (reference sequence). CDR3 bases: TGTGCCAGTAGTACCGGACTAGCGGGAGGGACCGATACGCAGTATTTT. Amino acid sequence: CASSTGLAGGTDTQYF.

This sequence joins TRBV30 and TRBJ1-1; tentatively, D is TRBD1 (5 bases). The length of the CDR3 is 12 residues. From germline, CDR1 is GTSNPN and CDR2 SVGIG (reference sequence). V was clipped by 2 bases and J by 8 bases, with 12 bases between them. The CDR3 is CAWSPTGGEAFF. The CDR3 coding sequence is TGTGCCTGGAGTCCAACAGGAGGCGAAGCTTTCTTT.

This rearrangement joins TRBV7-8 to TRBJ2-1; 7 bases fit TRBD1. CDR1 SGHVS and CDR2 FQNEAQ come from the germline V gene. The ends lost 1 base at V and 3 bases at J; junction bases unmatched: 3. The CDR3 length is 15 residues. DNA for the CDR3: TGTGCCAGCAGCTTAGTCCAGGGGGTCTACAATGAGCAGTTCTTC. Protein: CASSLVQGVYNEQFF.

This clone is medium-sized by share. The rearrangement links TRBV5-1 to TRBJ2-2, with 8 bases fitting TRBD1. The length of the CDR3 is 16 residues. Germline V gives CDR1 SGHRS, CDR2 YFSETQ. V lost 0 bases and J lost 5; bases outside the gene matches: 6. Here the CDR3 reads CASSLDRGYKTGELFF. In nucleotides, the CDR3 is TGCGCCAGCAGCTTGGACAGGGGGTATAAGACCGGGGAGCTGTTTTTT. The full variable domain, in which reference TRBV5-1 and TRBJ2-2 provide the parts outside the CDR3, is KAGVTQTPRYLIKTRGQQVTLSCSPISGHRSVSWYQQTPGQGLQFLFEYFSETQRNKGNFPGRFSGRQFSNSRSEMNVSTLELGDSALYLCASSLDRGYKTGELFFGEGSRLTVL.

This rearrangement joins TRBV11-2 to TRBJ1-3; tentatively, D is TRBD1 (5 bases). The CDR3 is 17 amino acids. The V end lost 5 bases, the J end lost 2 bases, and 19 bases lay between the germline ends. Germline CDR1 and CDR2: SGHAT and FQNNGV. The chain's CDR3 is CASSLRGMVITGNTIYF. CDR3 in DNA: TGTGCCAGCAGCCTCCGGGGGATGGTGATCACTGGAAACACCATATATTTT.

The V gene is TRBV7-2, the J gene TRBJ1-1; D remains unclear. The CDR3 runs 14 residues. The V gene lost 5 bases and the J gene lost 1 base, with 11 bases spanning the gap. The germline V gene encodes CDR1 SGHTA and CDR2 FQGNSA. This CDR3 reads CASSHRGPNTEAFF. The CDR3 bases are TGTGCCAGCAGCCATCGAGGACCGAACACTGAAGCTTTCTTT.

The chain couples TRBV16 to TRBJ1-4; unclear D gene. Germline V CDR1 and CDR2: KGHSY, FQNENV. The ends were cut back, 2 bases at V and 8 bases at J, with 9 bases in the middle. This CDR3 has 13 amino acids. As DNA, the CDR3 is TGTGCCAGCAGCCAAGAGATCGGGGAAAAACTGTTTTTT. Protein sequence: CASSQEIGEKLFF.

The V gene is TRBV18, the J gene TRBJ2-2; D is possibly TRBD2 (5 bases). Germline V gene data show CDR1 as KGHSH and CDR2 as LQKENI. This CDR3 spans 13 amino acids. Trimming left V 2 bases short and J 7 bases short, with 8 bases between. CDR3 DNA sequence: TGTGCCAGCTCACCAGACGGGAACGGGGAGCTGTTTTTT. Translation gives CASSPDGNGELFF.